The rows below give T cell receptor beta chains drawn from one sample of a study of PD-L1 blockade in urothelial cancer. Method: immunoSEQ multiplex PCR; TCRdb's copy keeps in-frame clones and lacks some. The data contain tens of thousands of clones, 70% to 90% of them singletons. The sequences come from PBMCs, collected around atezolizumab (anti-PD-L1) treatment. These receptors were collected from a man in his fifties or sixties with urothelial cancer. Each CDR3 is given with its conserved first and last residue. The D gene is left open where the match is weak. A clone size is listed for some rows: how often the clone was seen (once, few, many), or a class if it is expanded.

length: 18
size: -
J: TRBJ2-7
D: -
V: TRBV9
CDR3: CASSPHVGGWDLAYEQYF
DNA: TGTGCCAGCAGCCCTCACGTCGGTGGTTGGGACTTGGCCTACGAGCAGTACTTC

length: 15
size: -
J: TRBJ2-7
D: -
V: TRBV14
CDR3: CASSQGRGPLYEQYF
DNA: TGTGCCAGCAGCCAGGGTCGGGGTCCCCTATACGAGCAGTACTTC

length: 17
size: once
J: TRBJ2-3
D: -
V: TRBV4-1
CDR3: CASSRVLSGRNTDTQYF
DNA: TGCGCCAGCAGCCGAGTCCTTTCAGGTAGAAACACAGATACGCAGTATTTT

length: 13
size: -
J: TRBJ1-5
D: -
V: TRBV19
CDR3: CASNPVEGQPQHF
DNA: TGTGCCAGTAATCCCGTGGAGGGACAGCCCCAGCATTTT

length: 14
size: -
J: TRBJ2-2
D: -
V: TRBV19
CDR3: CASSTDSYTGELFF
DNA: TGTGCCAGTAGTACGGACAGCTACACCGGGGAGCTGTTTTTT

length: 14
size: -
J: TRBJ1-1
D: TRBD1
V: TRBV6-4
CDR3: CASSDGTGTSEAFF
DNA: TGTGCCAGCAGTGACGGGACAGGGACTTCTGAAGCTTTCTTT

length: 15
size: -
J: TRBJ2-7
D: TRBD1
V: TRBV5-4
CDR3: CASRFGTGGWYEQYF
DNA: TGTGCCAGCAGATTCGGGACAGGGGGCTGGTACGAGCAGTACTTC

length: 14
size: -
J: TRBJ1-4
D: TRBD1
V: TRBV5-1
CDR3: CASSLGQGSEKLFF
DNA: TGCGCCAGCAGCCTCGGACAGGGAAGTGAAAAACTGTTTTTT

length: 12
size: -
J: TRBJ2-3
D: -
V: TRBV19
CDR3: CASRGAGDTQYF
DNA: TGTGCCAGTAGAGGGGCCGGAGATACGCAGTATTTT

length: 18
size: -
J: TRBJ2-2
D: TRBD2
V: TRBV7-8
CDR3: CASSKIPGLAGVTGELFF
DNA: TGTGCCAGCAGCAAGATTCCGGGACTAGCGGGAGTCACCGGGGAGCTGTTTTTT

length: 14
size: -
J: TRBJ1-2
D: -
V: TRBV2
CDR3: CASSESIRNYGYTF
DNA: TGTGCCAGCAGTGAAAGTATCAGGAACTATGGCTACACCTTC

length: 15
size: -
J: TRBJ2-5
D: TRBD2
V: TRBV19
CDR3: CASSLTSGEQETQYF
DNA: TGTGCCAGTAGTCTGACTAGCGGGGAACAAGAGACCCAGTACTTC

length: 16
size: -
J: TRBJ1-2
D: -
V: TRBV28
CDR3: CASKPSRTVLSYGYTF
DNA: TGTGCCAGCAAGCCCTCCAGGACAGTGCTTTCCTATGGCTACACCTTC

length: 15
size: few
J: TRBJ2-7
D: -
V: TRBV5-5
CDR3: CASSLSLGASYEQYF
DNA: TGTGCCAGCAGCTTAAGCCTTGGGGCTTCCTACGAGCAGTACTTC

length: 16
size: once
J: TRBJ2-3
D: TRBD2
V: TRBV9
CDR3: CASSPRGREPADTQYF
DNA: TGTGCCAGCAGCCCACGTGGGCGGGAGCCGGCAGATACGCAGTATTTT

length: 16
size: -
J: TRBJ1-2
D: -
V: TRBV7-9
CDR3: CASSRMWAIENYGYTF
DNA: TGTGCCAGCAGTCGAATGTGGGCGATCGAAAATTATGGCTACACCTTC

length: 14
size: -
J: TRBJ1-1
D: -
V: TRBV10-2
CDR3: CASSLFGVNTEAFF
DNA: TGCGCCAGCAGCCTCTTCGGGGTGAACACTGAAGCTTTCTTT

length: 15
size: once
J: TRBJ2-2
D: TRBD2
V: TRBV2
CDR3: CASSATSVQTGELFF
DNA: TGTGCCAGCAGCGCTACTAGCGTCCAGACCGGGGAGCTGTTTTTT

length: 15
size: -
J: TRBJ2-7
D: TRBD1
V: TRBV28
CDR3: CASRGTGSGNSEQYF
DNA: TGTGCCAGCAGGGGGACAGGCTCTGGGAATTCCGAGCAGTACTTC

length: 14
size: -
J: TRBJ1-2
D: -
V: TRBV30
CDR3: CAWSGAEANYGYTF
DNA: TGTGCCTGGAGTGGGGCAGAAGCTAACTATGGCTACACCTTC

length: 12
size: -
J: TRBJ1-4
D: -
V: TRBV6-5
CDR3: CASSNGGEKLFF
DNA: TGTGCCAGCAGCAACGGGGGTGAAAAACTGTTTTTT

length: 14
size: -
J: TRBJ2-3
D: -
V: TRBV15
CDR3: CATSRRRSWDTQYF
DNA: TGTGCCACCAGCAGACGGAGATCTTGGGATACGCAGTATTTT

length: 16
size: few
J: TRBJ2-5
D: TRBD2
V: TRBV19
CDR3: CASSIGLNRAGRAQYF
DNA: TGTGCCAGTAGTATAGGTTTGAATCGAGCAGGGAGGGCCCAGTACTTC

length: 15
size: -
J: TRBJ2-7
D: -
V: TRBV19
CDR3: CASSDIPGTTYEQYF
DNA: TGTGCCAGTAGTGACATTCCGGGAACCACCTACGAGCAGTACTTC

length: 10
size: -
J: TRBJ1-2
D: TRBD1
V: TRBV20-1
CDR3: CSAGQVGYTF
DNA: TGCAGTGCTGGACAGGTTGGCTACACCTTC

length: 10
size: few
J: TRBJ1-1
D: -
V: TRBV6-1
CDR3: CASSELAAFF
DNA: TGTGCCAGCAGTGAGTTGGCAGCTTTCTTT

length: 14
size: -
J: TRBJ2-1
D: TRBD2
V: TRBV30
CDR3: CAGSKVRGGDEQFF
DNA: TGTGCCGGGTCGAAGGTGCGGGGGGGTGATGAGCAGTTCTTC

length: 15
size: -
J: TRBJ1-1
D: TRBD1
V: TRBV5-1
CDR3: CASRYDTGVATEAFF
DNA: TGCGCCAGCAGGTACGATACAGGGGTGGCCACTGAAGCTTTCTTT

length: 14
size: -
J: TRBJ2-2
D: TRBD1
V: TRBV5-1
CDR3: CATSLGGYTGELFF
DNA: TGCGCCACTTCCTTAGGGGGCTACACCGGGGAGCTGTTTTTT

length: 15
size: -
J: TRBJ2-3
D: TRBD1
V: TRBV7-2
CDR3: CASSPPGQNTDTQYF
DNA: TGTGCCAGCAGTCCACCGGGACAGAACACAGATACGCAGTATTTT

length: 14
size: few
J: TRBJ2-1
D: TRBD2
V: TRBV7-8
CDR3: CASTHGLAGGAPFF
DNA: TGTGCCAGCACCCACGGACTAGCGGGAGGGGCCCCGTTCTTC

length: 17
size: -
J: TRBJ1-2
D: TRBD1
V: TRBV19
CDR3: CASSPWGTGSSVEGYTF
DNA: TGTGCCAGTAGTCCCTGGGGGACAGGGTCATCTGTCGAGGGCTACACCTTC

length: 13
size: once
J: TRBJ1-2
D: TRBD1
V: TRBV27
CDR3: CASAGGLNYGYTF
DNA: TGTGCCAGCGCAGGGGGTTTGAACTATGGCTACACCTTC

length: 19
size: -
J: TRBJ2-2
D: TRBD2
V: TRBV5-1
CDR3: CASSSLTGLAGGATGELFF
DNA: TGCGCCAGCAGCTCCTTGACGGGACTAGCGGGAGGAGCCACCGGGGAGCTGTTTTTT

length: 15
size: -
J: TRBJ2-7
D: TRBD2
V: TRBV28
CDR3: CASSLLAGEGREQYF
DNA: TGTGCCAGCAGTTTACTAGCGGGAGAGGGGCGCGAGCAGTACTTC

length: 17
size: -
J: TRBJ2-1
D: TRBD2
V: TRBV18
CDR3: CASSPISGGISYNEQFF
DNA: TGTGCCAGCTCACCAATTAGCGGGGGGATCTCCTACAATGAGCAGTTCTTC

length: 15
size: -
J: TRBJ1-4
D: -
V: TRBV25-1
CDR3: CASSDEPPSRGKLFF
DNA: TGTGCCAGCAGTGACGAACCCCCCTCGAGAGGGAAACTGTTTTTT

length: 15
size: -
J: TRBJ2-7
D: TRBD2
V: TRBV28
CDR3: CASRSPTSGSYEQYF
DNA: TGTGCCAGCAGATCCCCGACTAGCGGATCCTACGAGCAGTACTTC

length: 14
size: -
J: TRBJ2-7
D: -
V: TRBV5-1
CDR3: CASSLAGTSYEQYF
DNA: TGCGCCAGCAGCTTGGCGGGAACCTCCTACGAGCAGTACTTC

length: 15
size: -
J: TRBJ1-1
D: TRBD1
V: TRBV7-2
CDR3: CASSLGQVMNTEAFF
DNA: TGTGCCAGCAGCTTGGGACAGGTCATGAACACTGAAGCTTTCTTT

length: 14
size: -
J: TRBJ2-7
D: -
V: TRBV5-8
CDR3: CASSLVLSSYEQYF
DNA: TGTGCCAGCAGCTTGGTCCTTAGCTCCTACGAGCAGTACTTC

length: 17
size: -
J: TRBJ2-1
D: TRBD2
V: TRBV27
CDR3: CASSRQVGLAGNNEQFF
DNA: TGTGCCAGCAGCCGACAGGTGGGACTAGCGGGTAACAATGAGCAGTTCTTC

length: 21
size: -
J: TRBJ2-4
D: TRBD2
V: TRBV6-1
CDR3: CASSETHGQRGVGLAKNIQYF
DNA: TGTGCCAGCAGTGAAACCCACGGACAGCGGGGGGTGGGGCTAGCCAAAAACATTCAGTACTTC

length: 15
size: -
J: TRBJ2-7
D: TRBD2
V: TRBV5-1
CDR3: CASRIGLAGYYEQYF
DNA: TGCGCCAGCAGGATTGGTCTAGCGGGGTACTACGAGCAGTACTTC

length: 14
size: -
J: TRBJ2-7
D: -
V: TRBV5-1
CDR3: CASSPEGHSYEQYF
DNA: TGCGCCAGCAGCCCCGAGGGACATTCCTACGAGCAGTACTTC

length: 12
size: -
J: TRBJ1-2
D: -
V: TRBV29-1
CDR3: CSVEDARYGYTF
DNA: TGCAGCGTTGAAGATGCCCGGTATGGCTACACCTTC

length: 19
size: -
J: TRBJ2-2
D: TRBD2
V: TRBV4-1
CDR3: CASSRMGLAGGPDTGELFF
DNA: TGCGCCAGCAGCCGCATGGGACTAGCGGGGGGGCCGGACACCGGGGAGCTGTTTTTT

length: 12
size: once
J: TRBJ1-4
D: TRBD1
V: TRBV18
CDR3: CASSPADRVKNF
DNA: TGTGCCAGCTCACCAGCGGACAGGGTTAAGAATTTT

length: 17
size: -
J: TRBJ1-4
D: TRBD1
V: TRBV18
CDR3: CASSREQGALIHEKLFF
DNA: TGTGCCAGCTCACGCGAACAGGGGGCTCTTATCCATGAAAAACTGTTTTTT

length: 13
size: -
J: TRBJ2-1
D: TRBD2
V: TRBV28
CDR3: CASMGGRSNEQFF
DNA: TGTGCCAGCATGGGGGGGAGGAGCAATGAGCAGTTCTTC

length: 16
size: -
J: TRBJ1-2
D: -
V: TRBV5-1
CDR3: CASSWDTGLPNYGYTF
DNA: TGCGCCAGCAGCTGGGATACAGGGTTGCCCAACTATGGCTACACCTTC

length: 13
size: -
J: TRBJ2-5
D: TRBD2
V: TRBV13
CDR3: CASSRTRRETQYF
DNA: TGTGCCAGCAGTCGGACTAGGCGTGAGACCCAGTACTTC

length: 16
size: -
J: TRBJ2-2
D: TRBD1
V: TRBV9
CDR3: CASSAGWAQGAGELFF
DNA: TGTGCCAGCAGCGCTGGATGGGCGCAGGGGGCCGGGGAGCTGTTTTTT

length: 14
size: -
J: TRBJ2-1
D: TRBD2
V: TRBV30
CDR3: CASSTGTSVSEQFF
DNA: TGTGCCTCCTCCACCGGGACTAGCGTCAGTGAGCAGTTCTTC

length: 19
size: -
J: TRBJ2-7
D: TRBD2
V: TRBV5-8
CDR3: CASSSRVYSPGLASYEQYF
DNA: TGTGCCAGCAGCAGCCGAGTTTACTCCCCGGGACTAGCCTCCTACGAGCAGTACTTC

length: 16
size: -
J: TRBJ2-5
D: TRBD1
V: TRBV19
CDR3: CASSGLPGQGKETQYF
DNA: TGTGCCAGTAGTGGACTACCGGGACAGGGGAAAGAGACCCAGTACTTC

length: 14
size: -
J: TRBJ1-5
D: TRBD1
V: TRBV10-3
CDR3: CAAGQGVVNQPQHF
DNA: TGTGCCGCGGGGCAGGGGGTGGTCAATCAGCCCCAGCATTTT

length: 12
size: -
J: TRBJ2-7
D: -
V: TRBV30
CDR3: CAWSPGTYEQYF
DNA: TGTGCCTGGAGTCCAGGGACCTACGAGCAGTACTTC